This entry lists 15 T cell receptor beta chains sequenced from one sample in a study of T cells in Graves' hyperthyroidism and ophthalmopathy. The CDR3 regions of TCR beta were amplified from RNA transcripts. RT-PCR in the first round (using the HTBI primer set) targeted the TCR CDR3. TCRdb reprocessed the multiplex PCR reads via MiXCR and lists one record per CDR3 protein. The sample lists some 600,000 distinct CDR3 sequences, roughly 50% occurring once. The sample comprised peripheral blood or thyroid tissue (not recorded which). These receptors were collected from a woman younger than 35 with Graves' hyperthyroidism.

This clonotype was picked up a small number of times. The chain uses TRBV10-3 and TRBJ1-2, with D maybe TRBD1 (6 bases). The CDR3 extends over 16 amino acids. V lost 8 bases and J 2 bases, leaving 21 bases between the germline ends. CDR1 and CDR2 from the germline V gene are ENHRY and SYGVKD. The CDR3 nucleotides read TGTGCCATCTCGGGGGGGGGCCAGGCAGTCAACTATGGCTACACCTTC. This codes for CAISGGGQAVNYGYTF.

This clonotype was seen at least ten times. V and J are TRBV7-2 and TRBJ2-7; tentative D call: TRBD2 (6 bases). This CDR3 comprises 13 residues. Germline V gives CDR1 SGHTA, CDR2 FQGNSA. The V and J ends lost 6 bases and 4 bases respectively, with 13 bases between them. Here the CDR3 reads CASSRDLSYEQYF. The CDR3 region has the DNA TGTGCCAGCAGTCGGGACTTGAGTTACGAGCAGTACTTC.

This clonotype was seen once. The rearrangement joins TRBV25-1 to TRBJ1-2; D is possibly TRBD1 (6 bases). Trimming removed 5 bases from V and 0 bases from J, with 16 bases in between. The CDR3 contains 16 residues. CDR1 and CDR2 (germline): MGHDK, SYGVNS. This chain's CDR3 is CASSWEGGTANYGYTF. In DNA, the CDR3 is TGTGCCAGCAGTTGGGAGGGGGGAACAGCTAACTATGGCTACACCTTC.

The chain couples TRBV20-1 to TRBJ1-1, with no clear D. This CDR3 has 12 amino acids. Germline V gene data show CDR1 as DFQATT and CDR2 as SNEGSKA (reference sequence). Trimming pared 1 base from V and 4 bases from J, leaving 7 bases between. The CDR3 sequence is CSARGGPTEAFF. The CDR3 coding sequence is TGCAGTGCTAGAGGGGGTCCCACTGAAGCTTTCTTT.

The chain employs TRBV2 and TRBJ2-2; D is undetermined. CDR3 length: 15 residues. With 1 base removed from V and 7 bases from J, the gap between germline ends came to 13 bases. Germline lookup yields CDR1 SNHLY and CDR2 FYNNEI. CDR3 DNA: TGTGCCAGCAGTGAAGGGGTATTGAAGAACGGGGAGCTGTTTTTT. Its translation: CASSEGVLKNGELFF.

This clonotype came up many times. V usage is TRBV29-1 and J usage is TRBJ2-5; D possibly corresponds to TRBD1 (6 bases). The germline gives CDR1 SQVTM, CDR2 ANQGSEA. The CDR3 has 12 residues. The ends were cut back, 5 bases at V and 4 bases at J, with 11 bases in the middle. CDR3 loop: CSVQQGIETQYF. In nucleotides, the CDR3 is TGCAGCGTTCAACAGGGAATAGAGACCCAGTACTTC.

The chain couples TRBV19 to TRBJ1-5, with D hard to call. The CDR3 totals 13 residues. Germline V CDR1 and CDR2: LNHDA, SQIVND (reference sequence). V gave up 6 bases and J gave up 6 bases, with 12 bases separating them. DNA for the CDR3: TGTGCCAGTAGCCCCGTTACGATTCAGCCCCAGCATTTT. This translates into CASSPVTIQPQHF.

The V call is TRBV12-5, the J call TRBJ1-3; a possible D gene is TRBD1 (5 bases). The CDR3 runs 16 residues. In germline, CDR1 is LGHNT, CDR2 FRNRAP. V was pared by 0 bases and J by 4 bases, with 13 bases between. DNA for the CDR3: TGTGCTAGTGGTTTGGTACTAGGGGTCGGCGGAAACACCATATATTTT. This translates into CASGLVLGVGGNTIYF. The full variable domain, its missing parts supplied by reference TRBV12-5 and TRBJ1-3, is DARVTQTPRHKVTEMGQEVTMRCQPILGHNTVFWYRQTMMQGLELLAYFRNRAPLDDSGMPKDRFSAEMPDATLATLKIQPSEPRDSAVYFCASGLVLGVGGNTIYFGEGSWLTVV.

This clonotype was counted between two and nine times. The gene calls are TRBV14 and TRBJ1-2, with D possibly TRBD1 on 5 matching bases. The CDR3 runs 13 residues. V was pared by 7 bases and J by 6 bases, with 15 bases between. Germline-derived CDR1 and CDR2 are SGHDN and FVKESK. The CDR3 spells CASIGRVRDGYTF. In nucleotides, the CDR3 is TGTGCCAGCATCGGCAGGGTGAGGGATGGCTACACCTTC. The full variable domain, completed using reference TRBV14 and TRBJ1-2, is EAGVTQFPSHSVIEKGQTVTLRCDPISGHDNLYWYRRVMGKEIKFLLHFVKESKQDESGMPNNRFLAERTGGTYSTLKVQPAELEDSGVYFCASIGRVRDGYTFGSGTRLTVV.

The genes are TRBV7-3 and TRBJ1-1; D possibly corresponds to TRBD1 (6 bases). V dropped 5 bases and J dropped 8 bases, with 15 bases sitting between them. The V gene's germline CDR1 is SGHTA and CDR2 FQGTGA. The CDR3 loop spans 13 amino acids. The CDR3 nucleotides are TGTGCCAGCAGCCAGGGGACGGATAGGGAAGCTTTCTTT. Its translation: CASSQGTDREAFF.

Turning to this clonotype: This may be a read error, as it is one base from a much larger clone. V is TRBV20-1 and J is TRBJ1-5; D gene ambiguous. V gave up 0 bases and J gave up 6 bases, with 3 bases separating them. From germline, CDR1 is DFQATT and CDR2 SNEGSKA (reference sequence). CDR3 length: 11 amino acids. The CDR3 DNA reads as TGCAGTGCTAGAGATGGTCAGCCCCAGCATTTT. Translated: CSARDGQPQHF.

This clonotype was observed a handful of times. The chain recombines TRBV24-1 with TRBJ2-3; D unresolved. V was shortened by 8 bases and J by 4 bases, with 21 bases between the two germline ends. The CDR3 runs to 16 residues. Germline loops: CDR1 KGHDR, CDR2 SFDVKD. The CDR3 DNA sequence: TGTGCCACCAAGGGCATGGTTGTCCGGAGCGCAGATACGCAGTATTTT. Amino acids: CATKGMVVRSADTQYF.

This sequence joins TRBV6-6 and TRBJ1-2; D unresolved. The length of the CDR3 is 10 residues. The ends were cut back, 5 bases at V and 8 bases at J, with 6 bases in the middle. The germline V gene encodes CDR1 MNHNY and CDR2 SVGAGI (reference sequence). The CDR3 sequence: CASSRYGYTF. The CDR3 DNA follows: TGTGCCAGCAGTCGGTACGGCTACACCTTC.

As for this clonotype: A read error may be the cause here, since a much bigger clone is one base away. This chain connects TRBV10-3 to TRBJ2-5; possibly TRBD1 for D (6 bases). CDR3 length: 14 amino acids. V shed 2 bases and J shed 0 bases, with 7 bases lying between them. The germline CDR1 and CDR2 sequences are ENHRY and SYGVKD. In nucleotides, the CDR3 is TGTGCCATCAGTGAGGGGACATACCAAGAGACCCAGTACTTC. Amino acids: CAISEGTYQETQYF.

The sample holds many counts of this clonotype. The J gene is TRBJ2-7, the V gene TRBV7-2; D gene uncertain. V was cut by 0 bases and J by 0 bases, with 9 bases left in between. Germline CDR1 and CDR2: SGHTA and FQGNSA. CDR3 size: 15 residues. The CDR3 DNA sequence: TGTGCCAGCAGCTTAGCTTGGGTAGGCTCCTACGAGCAGTACTTC. Its translation is CASSLAWVGSYEQYF.